The clone carrying this TCR beta chain was observed a handful of times. Its antigen is unidentified. Germline CDR1 reads MDHEN; CDR2 reads SYDVKM. The length of the CDR3 is 14 residues. Trimming pared 1 base from V and 6 bases from J, leaving 9 bases between. This record belongs to a study of blood T cells in healthy people across ages. Findings and limits, study-wide: With age, beta diversity per million T cells declined roughly linearly, significantly by 30 to 40.

Using a J-beta primer mix together with a sample-barcoded 5' primer, a second PCR was run for roughly 6 to 11 cycles. A template-switch adaptor with 12 random nucleotides tagged each cDNA molecule. MiXCR, applied by TCRdb to the 5' RACE reads, yields one record per CDR3 protein. The sample records 800,000 or so distinct CDR3 sequences, 25% being singletons. Investigators took 8 to 10 milliliters of peripheral blood from every donor. The data were also submitted as part of a second study, on T cells of mothers and their children. That work states: Related and unrelated pairs show similar shaping of TCR recombination output by thymic selection.

This rearrangement joins TRBV28 to TRBJ1-4; TRBD1 is a possible D gene (5 bases). The receptor was isolated from a boy younger than 18 in good health. Sequenced: blood. The CDR3 coding sequence is TGTGCCAGCAGTTTATCAGGGTTTTATGAAAAACTGTTTTTT. Amino acids: CASSLSGFYEKLFF.